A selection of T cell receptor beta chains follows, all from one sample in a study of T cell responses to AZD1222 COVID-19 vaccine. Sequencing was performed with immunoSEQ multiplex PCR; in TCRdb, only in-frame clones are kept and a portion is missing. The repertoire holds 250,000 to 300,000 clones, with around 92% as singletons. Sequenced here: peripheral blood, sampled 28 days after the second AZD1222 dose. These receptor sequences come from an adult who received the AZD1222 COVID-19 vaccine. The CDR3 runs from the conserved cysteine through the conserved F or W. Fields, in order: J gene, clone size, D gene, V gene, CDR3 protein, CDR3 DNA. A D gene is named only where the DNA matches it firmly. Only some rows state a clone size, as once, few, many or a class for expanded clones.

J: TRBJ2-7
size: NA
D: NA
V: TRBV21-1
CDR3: CASSAGDWPTYEQYF
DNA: TGTGCCAGCAGCGCTGGGGACTGGCCCACCTACGAGCAGTACTTC

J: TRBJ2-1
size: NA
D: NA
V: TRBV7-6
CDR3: CASSPGVPSYNEQFF
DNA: TGTGCCAGCAGCCCAGGGGTCCCCTCCTACAATGAGCAGTTCTTC

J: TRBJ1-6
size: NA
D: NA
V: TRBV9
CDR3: CASSVGERNNSPLHF
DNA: TGTGCCAGCAGCGTAGGAGAGAGAAATAATTCACCCCTCCACTTT

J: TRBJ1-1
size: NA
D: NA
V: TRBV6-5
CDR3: CASSPDGIMNTEAFF
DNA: TGTGCCAGCAGTCCCGACGGTATCATGAACACTGAAGCTTTCTTT

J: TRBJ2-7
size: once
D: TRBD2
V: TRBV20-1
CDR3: CSASRAGVVPYEQYF
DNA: TGCAGTGCTAGTAGAGCGGGAGTTGTCCCCTACGAGCAGTACTTC

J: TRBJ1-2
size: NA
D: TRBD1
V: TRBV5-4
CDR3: CASSLGLTGGDYGYTF
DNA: TGTGCCAGCAGCTTGGGCTTGACAGGGGGCGACTATGGCTACACCTTC

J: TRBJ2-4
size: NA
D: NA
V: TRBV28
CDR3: CASQTLAKNIQYF
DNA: TGTGCCTCCCAGACCTTAGCCAAAAACATTCAGTACTTC

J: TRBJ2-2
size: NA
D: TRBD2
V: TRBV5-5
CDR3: CASSFEREGVGELFF
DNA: TGTGCCAGCAGCTTCGAGCGGGAGGGTGTGGGGGAGCTGTTTTTT

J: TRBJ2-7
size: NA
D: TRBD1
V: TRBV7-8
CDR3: CASSLNPTGAYEQYF
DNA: TGTGCCAGCAGCTTAAATCCGACAGGGGCCTACGAGCAGTACTTC

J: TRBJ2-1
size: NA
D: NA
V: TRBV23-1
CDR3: CASSLDTLNNEQFF
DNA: TGCGCCAGCAGCCTGGACACATTAAACAATGAGCAGTTCTTC

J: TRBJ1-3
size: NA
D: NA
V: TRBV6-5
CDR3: CASSYLFGGGNTIYF
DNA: TGTGCCAGCAGTTACTTGTTCGGGGGCGGGAACACCATATATTTT

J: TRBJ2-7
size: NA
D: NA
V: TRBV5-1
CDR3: CASSLAGAYYEQYF
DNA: TGCGCCAGCAGCTTGGCTGGCGCCTACTACGAGCAGTACTTC

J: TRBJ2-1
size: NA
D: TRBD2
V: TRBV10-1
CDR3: CASSESEGLADSNEQFF
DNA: TGCGCCAGCAGTGAGTCGGAGGGACTAGCGGACAGTAATGAGCAGTTCTTC